The 30 T cell receptor beta chains reported below all come from one sample, sequenced in a study of tumor and adjacent non-tumor tissue in lung cancer. A modified ARM-PCR protocol with three rounds of nested PCR amplified TCRbeta. One entry per CDR3 protein, called by TCRdb with MiXCR from the multiplex PCR reads. Altogether about 110,000 distinct CDR3 sequences are present, 62% being singletons, with the ten largest covering 19%. This sample's RNA came from whole unsorted tissue. Distant lung tissue was collected more than 3 cm away from the tumor edge. Material for sequencing was distant non-tumor lung tissue. These receptors came from a man between 60 and 70 years old with non-small cell lung cancer.

This chain connects TRBV13 to TRBJ2-7, with D perhaps being TRBD1 or TRBD2 (6 bases each). CDR3 size: 16 residues. The germline V and J ends were trimmed by 2 bases and 3 bases, with 17 bases remaining between them. CDR1 and CDR2 from the germline V gene are PRHDT and FYEKMQ (reference sequence). The CDR3 nucleotides are TGTGCCAGCAGCTTAAGGGGGGCCGCACCCAACTACGAGCAGTACTTC. This codes for CASSLRGAAPNYEQYF.

A note on this clonotype: Here the CDR3 omits its conserved ending phenylalanine or tryptophan, so a read error is the likely source. The chain combines TRBV4-3 with TRBJ2-1; D not resolved. The CDR3 extends over 15 amino acids. Germline V gene data show CDR1 as LGHNA and CDR2 as YSLEER. CDR3 residues: CTSSQVLDFYNEQFL. Written as DNA, the CDR3 is TGCACCAGCAGCCAAGTTCTCGACTTCTACAATGAGCAGTTCCTC.

A word on this clonotype: Relative to the germline gene, one junction end is altered; a read error may explain this. The CDR3 region is CASSLVGYTNTHYF. CDR3 DNA sequence: TGTGCCAGCAGCTTAGTAGGCTACACAAATACGCACTATTTT. The chain uses TRBV11-3 and TRBJ2-3; no reliable D call. CDR3 length: 14 residues. In germline, CDR1 is SGHNT, CDR2 YENEEA.

With regard to this clonotype: Being one base from a much bigger clone, this may be a read error. The V call is TRBV14, the J call TRBJ2-1; tentative D call: TRBD2 (7 bases). Germline-derived CDR1 and CDR2 are SGHDN and FVKESK. CDR3 length: 16 residues. CDR3 in amino acids: CASSQGTGGSYHEQFF. The CDR3 DNA is TGTGCCAGCAGCCAAGGGACGGGGGGCTCCTACCATGAGCAGTTCTTC.

Worth noting for this clonotype: This CDR3 is missing its conserved last phenylalanine or tryptophan, likely due to a read error. The chain uses TRBV6-1 and TRBJ2-7; D gene uncertain. Germline CDR1 reads MNHNS; CDR2 reads SASEGT. The CDR3 sequence is 15 residues long. CDR3 amino acids: CASNEALGPRNEQYS. The CDR3 DNA follows: TGTGCCAGCAATGAAGCTCTTGGACCAAGGAACGAGCAGTACTCC.

As to this clonotype: One end of the junction does not line up with germline, which may come from a read error. V and J are TRBV7-8 and TRBJ2-1, with no clear D. The germline CDR1 and CDR2 sequences are SGHVS and FQNEAQ. CDR3 length equals 14 residues. The DNA of the CDR3 is TGTACCAACAGCTTAAGGGAAACTAACAATGAGCACTTCTTC. It specifies CTNSLRETNNEHFF.

Regarding this clonotype: Possible read error: a much larger clone is one base away. The CDR3 is CASSLPRSPLYF. In nucleotides, the CDR3 is TGTGCCAGCAGCTTGCCTCGTAGTCCCCTCTACTTT. The chain recombines TRBV5-6 with TRBJ1-6; no clear D gene. The length of the CDR3 is 12 residues. Germline V gene data show CDR1 as SGHDT and CDR2 as YYEEEE.

This clonotype was seen just once. V usage is TRBV28 and J usage is TRBJ2-3; 10 positions match TRBD1. This CDR3 comprises 14 residues. Germline-derived CDR1 and CDR2 are MDHEN and SYDVKM. Germline trimming cut 6 bases from V and 4 bases from J; bases unmatched to any gene: 4. CDR3 loop: CASRVGTGADTQYF. In DNA, the CDR3 is TGTGCCAGCAGGGTGGGGACAGGGGCAGATACGCAGTATTTT.

This clonotype has a single count. At one of its ends the junction is not consistent with the germline gene, which may arise from a read error. The gene calls are TRBV5-1 and TRBJ2-1, with 11 bases aligning to TRBD2. Looked up from germline, CDR1 is SGHRS and CDR2 is YFSETQ. This CDR3 spans 15 amino acids. This CDR3 is CASSTSGSENNEQFF. The CDR3 DNA reads TGCGCCAGCAGCACTAGCGGGAGTGAAAACAACGAGCAGTTCTTC.

As concerns this clonotype: The junction does not match germline at one end; this may be a read error. The chain is built from TRBV29-1 and TRBJ2-1; 9 bases agree with TRBD2. CDR3 length: 15 residues. CDR1 is SQVTM and CDR2 is ANQGSEA in the germline V gene. CDR3 nucleotide sequence: TGCAGCGTTGGGACATCTAGCGGGGATTACAATGAGAAGATCTTC. Amino acid sequence: CSVGTSSGDYNEKIF.

This clonotype was recorded a few times. The chain joins TRBV12-3 or TRBV12-4 to TRBJ2-3; 9 bases agree with TRBD2. V was pared by 1 base and J by 4 bases, with 6 bases of the junction left unmatched. The CDR3 length is 16 residues. Written as DNA, the CDR3 is TGTGCCAGCAGTTTAGGGATTAGCGGGGGTTCAGATACGCAGTATTTT. Amino acid sequence: CASSLGISGGSDTQYF.

A note on this clonotype: Since the CDR3 does not end with the conserved phenylalanine or tryptophan, this likely comes from a read error. CDR3 residues: CASSHSRNSPLHY. CDR3 DNA: TGTGCCAGCAGCCACAGCAGAAATTCACCCCTCCACTAT. This sequence joins TRBV14 and TRBJ1-6; D gene ambiguous. V was cut by 3 bases and J by 7 bases, with 7 bases left in between. The CDR3 covers 13 residues. Germline CDR1 SGHDN, CDR2 FVKESK.

Concerning this clonotype: A much bigger clone sits one base away, suggesting this may be a read error. Given the absence of the conserved phenylalanine or tryptophan at the CDR3 end, a read error is likely. The chain links TRBV5-4 to TRBJ2-7; D may be TRBD1 (6 bases). Germline CDR1 reads SGHNT; CDR2 reads YYREEE (reference sequence). V gave up 4 bases and J gave up 3 bases, with 8 bases separating them. The CDR3 has 12 residues. The CDR3 is CASSVDSYEQYL. CDR3 sequence (DNA): TGTGCCAGCAGCGTGGACAGCTACGAGCAGTACCTC.

This clonotype turned up a few times. The junction shows a germline mismatch at one end, possibly a read error. V usage is TRBV5-1 and J usage is TRBJ1-1, with 9 bases matching TRBD1. Germline CDR1 is SGHRS and CDR2 is YFSETQ. The CDR3 totals 14 residues. The CDR3 reads CASSAEQGATEALF. DNA of the CDR3: TGCGCCAGCAGCGCGGAACAGGGGGCAACTGAAGCTTTATTT.

Ten or more counts support this clonotype. This rearrangement joins TRBV5-4 to TRBJ2-2, with TRBD1 matching over 7 bases. The CDR3 runs 15 residues. V was clipped by 5 bases and J by 4 bases; unmatched bases: 8. Germline lookup yields CDR1 SGHNT and CDR2 YYREEE (reference sequence). The DNA of the CDR3 is TGTGCCAGCAGTTTAGACAGGGAGAGCACCGGGGAGCTGTTTTTT. The encoded protein is CASSLDRESTGELFF.

Points on this clonotype: At one of its ends the junction is not consistent with the germline gene, which may arise from a read error. The chain links TRBV11-1 to TRBJ2-1; D is ambiguous. Germline V CDR1 and CDR2: SGHAT, FQDESV (reference sequence). The CDR3 contains 16 residues. The CDR3 is CASSLNLLSSYNDQFF. The CDR3 DNA reads TGTGCCAGCAGCTTAAATCTGTTGAGCTCCTACAATGATCAGTTTTTC.

Many counts were recorded for this clonotype. This chain links TRBV4-1 with TRBJ2-2; 12 nucleotides align to TRBD1. This CDR3 is built from 16 residues. J was trimmed by 6 bases and V by 3 bases; bases with no gene match: 5. Germline values: CDR1 MGHRA, CDR2 YSYEKL. CDR3 DNA: TGCGCCAGCAGCCATGGGACAGGGGGCCTTTCCGGGGAGCTGTTTTTT. Its translation is CASSHGTGGLSGELFF.

Only a few counts were recorded for this clonotype. The conserved closing phenylalanine or tryptophan is absent in this CDR3, likely reflecting a read error. The V gene is TRBV28, the J gene TRBJ1-1; 8 bases line up with TRBD1. The germline V gene encodes CDR1 MDHEN and CDR2 SYDVKM. This CDR3 is 12 amino acids long. V dropped 8 bases and J dropped 11; count of bases not matched to a gene: 10. DNA for the CDR3: TGTGCCAGCCACGAGGGGCAGGGGGCTGCTTTCTCT. It encodes CASHEGQGAAFS.

As to this clonotype: One end of the junction is discordant with germline, which a read error may explain. CDR3 loop: CASSQKTGREKLFF. CDR3 nucleotides: TGCGCCAGTAGCCAAAAAACAGGGAGGGAAAAACTGTTTTTT. The chain combines TRBV4-3 with TRBJ1-4, with D perhaps matching TRBD1 (6 bases). The CDR3 has 14 amino acids. Germline CDR1 and CDR2: LGHNA and YSLEER.

For this clonotype: Germline and junction disagree at one end, which may indicate a read error. The chain recombines TRBV6-2 or TRBV6-3 with TRBJ2-1; 9 positions agree with TRBD2. This CDR3 is 14 amino acids long. In germline, CDR1 is MNHEY, CDR2 SVGEGT. Here the CDR3 reads CTGSSASGTNEQLF. In nucleotides, the CDR3 is TGTACCGGCAGTTCCGCTAGCGGGACCAATGAGCAGCTCTTC.

As regards this clonotype: A much larger clone differs by one base, so this may be a read error. The chain has TRBV5-4 and TRBJ2-5; possibly TRBD2 for D (5 bases). Germline lookup yields CDR1 SGHNT and CDR2 YYREEE (reference sequence). The CDR3 has 11 residues. This CDR3 reads CARSSGETQYF. CDR3 nucleotides: TGTGCCAGAAGCTCGGGGGAGACCCAGTACTTC.

A note on this clonotype: The CDR3 ends on some other residue instead of the conserved phenylalanine or tryptophan, so this is likely a read error. The rearrangement links TRBV11-3 to TRBJ2-7; TRBD1 might be the D (6 bases). Per the germline V gene, CDR1 is SGHNT and CDR2 is YENEEA. The CDR3 runs to 15 residues. As DNA, the CDR3 is TGTGCCAGCGGCTTAGACGGGACAAGCTCATACGAGCAGTACTAC. It yields the protein CASGLDGTSSYEQYY.

With respect to this clonotype: Possible read error: a much larger clone is one base away. In DNA form, the CDR3 reads TGTGCCAGCAGTTACTCCCCGGACAGGGGGAGTGGCTACACCTTC. Amino acids: CASSYSPDRGSGYTF. This chain uses TRBV6-6 with TRBJ1-2; 10 bases align to TRBD1. The CDR3 extends over 15 amino acids. Germline CDR1 and CDR2: MNHNY and SVGAGI (reference sequence). Unmatched junction bases numbered 5, after V lost 0 bases and J lost 7 bases.

The rearrangement uses TRBV29-1 and TRBJ1-2, with a possible D match to TRBD1 (5 bases). Trimming left V 4 bases short and J 3 bases short, with 18 bases between. Germline CDR1 SQVTM, CDR2 ANQGSEA. The CDR3 consists of 15 residues. The CDR3 loop is CSVVGDDHSHYGYTF. In DNA, the CDR3 is TGCAGCGTTGTGGGGGATGACCACTCACACTATGGCTACACCTTC.

With regard to this clonotype: The junction departs from the called germline gene at one end, perhaps through a read error. The J gene is TRBJ2-1, the V gene TRBV6-5, with D possibly being TRBD2 (6 bases). Germline CDR1 MNHEY, CDR2 SVGAGI. CDR3 length equals 19 residues. CDR3 DNA: TGTGTCAGCAGTTATAATCCGGGAGTGGTCGTCGTAAGGCGTCATCGTCAGTTCTTC. This gives the protein CVSSYNPGVVVVRRHRQFF.

This clonotype turned up a few times. V gene TRBV11-3 combines with J gene TRBJ2-3, with D perhaps TRBD1 or TRBD2 (5 bases each). Germline V lookup: CDR1 SGHNT, CDR2 YENEEA. This CDR3 is built from 16 residues. Trimming pared 6 bases from V and 0 bases from J, leaving 16 bases between. CDR3 protein: CASRSRGGYSTDTQYF. CDR3 nucleotides: TGTGCCAGCAGATCGAGGGGTGGATATAGCACAGATACGCAGTATTTT.

As concerns this clonotype: A much larger clone differs by one base, so this may be a read error. CDR3 nucleotides: TGTGCCAGCAGGGGGACATGTGCTAACACTGAAGCTTTCTTT. It encodes CASRGTCANTEAFF. The chain links TRBV12-3 or TRBV12-4 to TRBJ1-1; D might be TRBD1 (6 bases). This CDR3 has 14 amino acids. Trimming removed 6 bases from V and 2 bases from J, with 13 bases in between.

Regarding this clonotype: A read error may account for a junction end that differs from germline. This chain joins TRBV4-2 and TRBJ1-6, with unresolved D. CDR3 size: 16 residues. Germline V gene lookup returns CDR1 LGHNA and CDR2 YNFKEQ. The CDR3 DNA is TGTGCCAGCGGCCAAGAAGGTGACACCTATAATTCATCCCTCCACTTT. As protein: CASGQEGDTYNSSLHF.

This clonotype was seen many times. This rearrangement joins TRBV12-3 or TRBV12-4 to TRBJ2-1, with D hard to call. V shed 8 bases and J shed 7 bases, with 9 bases lying between them. There are 11 residues in the CDR3. This CDR3 reads CASLAGNEQFF. The CDR3 DNA follows: TGTGCCAGCCTTGCCGGGAATGAGCAGTTCTTC.

The chain employs TRBV14 and TRBJ1-1; D may be TRBD1 (5 bases). The CDR3 sequence is 16 residues long. Per the germline V gene, CDR1 is SGHDN and CDR2 is FVKESK. CDR3 region: CASESAADWGSTEAFF. In DNA, the CDR3 is TGTGCTAGCGAATCAGCAGCCGACTGGGGGAGCACTGAAGCTTTCTTT.